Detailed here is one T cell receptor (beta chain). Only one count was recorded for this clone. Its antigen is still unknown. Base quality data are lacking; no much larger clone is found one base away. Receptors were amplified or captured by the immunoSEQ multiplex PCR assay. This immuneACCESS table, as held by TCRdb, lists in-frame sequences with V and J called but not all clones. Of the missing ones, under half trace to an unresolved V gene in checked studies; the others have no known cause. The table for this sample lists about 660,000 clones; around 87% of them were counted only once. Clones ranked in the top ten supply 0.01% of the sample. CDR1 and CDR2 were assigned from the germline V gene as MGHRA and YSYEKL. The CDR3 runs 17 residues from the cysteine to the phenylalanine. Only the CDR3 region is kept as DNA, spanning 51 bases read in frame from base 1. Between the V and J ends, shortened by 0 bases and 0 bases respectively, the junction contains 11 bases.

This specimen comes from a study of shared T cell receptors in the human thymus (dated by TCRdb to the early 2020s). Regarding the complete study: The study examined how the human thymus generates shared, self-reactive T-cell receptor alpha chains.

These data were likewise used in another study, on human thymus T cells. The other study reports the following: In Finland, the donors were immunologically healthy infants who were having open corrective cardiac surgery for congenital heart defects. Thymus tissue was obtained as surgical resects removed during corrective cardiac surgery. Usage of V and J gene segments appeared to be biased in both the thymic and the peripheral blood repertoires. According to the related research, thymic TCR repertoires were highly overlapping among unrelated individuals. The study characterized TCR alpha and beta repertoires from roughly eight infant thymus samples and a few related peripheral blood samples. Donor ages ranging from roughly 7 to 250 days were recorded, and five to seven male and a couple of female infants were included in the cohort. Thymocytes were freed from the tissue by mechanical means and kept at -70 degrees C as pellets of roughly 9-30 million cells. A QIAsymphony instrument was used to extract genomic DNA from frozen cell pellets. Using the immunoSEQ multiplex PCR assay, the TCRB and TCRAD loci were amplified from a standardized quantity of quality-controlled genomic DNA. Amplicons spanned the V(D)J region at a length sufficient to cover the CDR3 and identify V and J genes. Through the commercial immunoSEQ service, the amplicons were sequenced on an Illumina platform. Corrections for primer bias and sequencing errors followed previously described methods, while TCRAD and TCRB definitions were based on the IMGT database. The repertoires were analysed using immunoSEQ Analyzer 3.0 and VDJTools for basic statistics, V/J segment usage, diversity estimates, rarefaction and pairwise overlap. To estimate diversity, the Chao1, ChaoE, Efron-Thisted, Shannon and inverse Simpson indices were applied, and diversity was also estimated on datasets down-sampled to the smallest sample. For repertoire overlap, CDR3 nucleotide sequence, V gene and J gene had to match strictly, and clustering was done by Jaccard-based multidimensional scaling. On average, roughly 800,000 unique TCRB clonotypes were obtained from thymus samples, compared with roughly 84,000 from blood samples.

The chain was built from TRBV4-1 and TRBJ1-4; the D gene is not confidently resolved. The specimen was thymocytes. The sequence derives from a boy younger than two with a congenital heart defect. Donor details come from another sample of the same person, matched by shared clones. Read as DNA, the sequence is TGCGCCAGCAGCCAAGATAGTTCGGGAACAACTAATGAAAAACTGTTTTTT. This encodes CASSQDSSGTTNEKLFF.